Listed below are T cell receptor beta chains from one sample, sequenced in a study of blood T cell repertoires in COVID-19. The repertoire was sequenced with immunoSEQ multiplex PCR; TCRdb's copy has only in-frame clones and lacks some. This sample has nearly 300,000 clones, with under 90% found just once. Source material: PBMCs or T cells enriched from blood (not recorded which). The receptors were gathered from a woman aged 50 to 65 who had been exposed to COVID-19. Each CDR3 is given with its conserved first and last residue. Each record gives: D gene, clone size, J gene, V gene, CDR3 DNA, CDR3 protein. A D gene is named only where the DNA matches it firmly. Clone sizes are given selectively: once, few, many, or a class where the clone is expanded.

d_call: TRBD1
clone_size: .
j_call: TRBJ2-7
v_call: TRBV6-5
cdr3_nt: TGTGCCGGAGGGACAGGGCTCTACGAGCAGTACTTC
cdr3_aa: CAGGTGLYEQYF

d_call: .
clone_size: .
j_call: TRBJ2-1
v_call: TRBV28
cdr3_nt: TGTGCCAGCAGTTTCCGCTCCGGCAATGAGCAGTTCTTC
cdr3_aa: CASSFRSGNEQFF

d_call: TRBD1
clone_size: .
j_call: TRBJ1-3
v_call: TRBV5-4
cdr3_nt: TGTGCCAGCACCCTGACAGGGGGCGAAAACACCATATATTTT
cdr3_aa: CASTLTGGENTIYF

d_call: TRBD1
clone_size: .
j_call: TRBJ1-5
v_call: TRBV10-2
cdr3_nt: TGCGCCAGCAGTGAAAGGGGACAGGGTAATCAGCCCCAGCATTTT
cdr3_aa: CASSERGQGNQPQHF

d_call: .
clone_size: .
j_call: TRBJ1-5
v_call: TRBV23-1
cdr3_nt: TGCGCCAGCTGTCAACCGGGGTACGACACCCACGGTAATCAGCCCCAGCATTTT
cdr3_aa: CASCQPGYDTHGNQPQHF

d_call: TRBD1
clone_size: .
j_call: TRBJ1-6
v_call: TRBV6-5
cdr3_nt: TGTGCCAGCAGTCCTGACAGGGTGGGCAATTCACCCCTCCACTTT
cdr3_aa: CASSPDRVGNSPLHF

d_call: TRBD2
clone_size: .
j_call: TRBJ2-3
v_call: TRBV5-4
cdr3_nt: TGTGCCAGCAGCCTTCGACTAGCGGAAGGCACAGATACGCAGTATTTT
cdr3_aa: CASSLRLAEGTDTQYF

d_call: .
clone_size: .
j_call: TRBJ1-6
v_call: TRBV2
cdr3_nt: TGTGCCAGCAGTGCCGACAGCCTATATTCACCCCTCCACTTT
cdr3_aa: CASSADSLYSPLHF

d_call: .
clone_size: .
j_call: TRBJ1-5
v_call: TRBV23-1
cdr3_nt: TGCGCCAGCAGTCAATCGTCGGGGATTTCCCACAATCAGCCCCAGCATTTT
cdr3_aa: CASSQSSGISHNQPQHF

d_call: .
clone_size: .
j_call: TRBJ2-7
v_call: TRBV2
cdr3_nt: TGTGCCAGCAGTGAAGGATTTCCCGGCAGGGGTGGCGAGCAGTACTTC
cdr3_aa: CASSEGFPGRGGEQYF

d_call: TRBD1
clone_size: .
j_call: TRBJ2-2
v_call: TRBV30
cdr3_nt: TGTGCCTGGACCGGGACAGGGACCGGGGAGCTGTTTTTT
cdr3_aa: CAWTGTGTGELFF

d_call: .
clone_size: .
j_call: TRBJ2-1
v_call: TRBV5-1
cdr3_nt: TGCGCCAGCAGGCTAGCAGGGGTCAATGAGCAGTTCTTC
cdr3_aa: CASRLAGVNEQFF

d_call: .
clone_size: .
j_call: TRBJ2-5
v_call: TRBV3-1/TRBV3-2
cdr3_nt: TGTGCCAGCAGCCAAACCCGGGGAGAGACCCAGTACTTC
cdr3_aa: CASSQTRGETQYF

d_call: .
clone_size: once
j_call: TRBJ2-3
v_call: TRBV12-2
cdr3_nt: TGTGCAAGTCGCCATGCTCTAGCGGGGGGTCACAATAGCACAGATACGCAGTATTTT
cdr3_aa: CASRHALAGGHNSTDTQYF

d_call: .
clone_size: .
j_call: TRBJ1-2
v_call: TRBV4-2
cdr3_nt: TGTGCCAGCAGCCAAAATTCCAGGGGATTGAATGGCTACACCTTC
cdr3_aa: CASSQNSRGLNGYTF

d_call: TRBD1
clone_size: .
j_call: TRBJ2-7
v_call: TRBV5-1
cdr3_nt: TGCGCCAGCAGCTTGTCTTCCCAGGACAGGGGGACCTACGAGCAGTACTTC
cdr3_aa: CASSLSSQDRGTYEQYF

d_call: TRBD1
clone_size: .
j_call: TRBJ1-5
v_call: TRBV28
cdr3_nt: TGTGCCAGCAGCAACCCTGGGGGACAGGGGTTTGATAGCAATCAGCCCCAGCATTTT
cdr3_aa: CASSNPGGQGFDSNQPQHF

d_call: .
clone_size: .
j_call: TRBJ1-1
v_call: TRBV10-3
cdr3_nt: TGTGCCATCAGAGGAACAGACCTGAACACTGAAGCTTTCTTT
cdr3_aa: CAIRGTDLNTEAFF

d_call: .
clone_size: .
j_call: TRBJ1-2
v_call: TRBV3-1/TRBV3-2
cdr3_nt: TGTGCCAGCAGCCAAGTTGGGCAGACACCCTATGGCTACACCTTC
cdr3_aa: CASSQVGQTPYGYTF

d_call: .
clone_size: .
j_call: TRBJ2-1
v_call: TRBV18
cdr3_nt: TGTGCCAGCTCACCCGGGGGTTATGAGCAGTTCTTC
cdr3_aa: CASSPGGYEQFF

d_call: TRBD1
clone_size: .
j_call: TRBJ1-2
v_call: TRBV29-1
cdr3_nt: TGCAGCGTTGCCTCCCGGGACAGGGGACTCTATGGCTACACCTTC
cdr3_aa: CSVASRDRGLYGYTF

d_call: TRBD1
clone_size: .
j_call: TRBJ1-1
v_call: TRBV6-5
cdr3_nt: TGTGCCAGCAGTTCGTGGACAGGCGCTGAAGCTTTCTTT
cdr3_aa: CASSSWTGAEAFF

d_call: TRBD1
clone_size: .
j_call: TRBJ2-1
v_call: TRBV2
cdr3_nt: TGTGCCAGCAGGAAGGGACAGGTATACAATGAGCAGTTCTTC
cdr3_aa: CASRKGQVYNEQFF

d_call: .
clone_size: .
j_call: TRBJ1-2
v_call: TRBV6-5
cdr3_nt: TGTGCCAGCCACGGTAACTATGGCTACACCTTC
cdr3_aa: CASHGNYGYTF

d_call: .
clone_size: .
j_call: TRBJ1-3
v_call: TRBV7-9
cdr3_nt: TGTGCCAGCAGCTCGGAGGGGTCCATATATTTT
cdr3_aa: CASSSEGSIYF

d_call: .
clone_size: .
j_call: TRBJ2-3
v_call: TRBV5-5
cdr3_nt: TGTGCCAGCAGCTTCGGACAGATGACAGATACGCAGTATTTT
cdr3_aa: CASSFGQMTDTQYF

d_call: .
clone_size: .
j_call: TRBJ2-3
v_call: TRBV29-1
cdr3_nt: TGCAGCGTTGGAGGGGGTACAGATACGCAGTATTTT
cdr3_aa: CSVGGGTDTQYF

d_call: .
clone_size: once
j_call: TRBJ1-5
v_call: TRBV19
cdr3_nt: TGTGCCAGTAGTATGATAGGGGTCCTGGTAAACAATCAGCCCCAGCATTTT
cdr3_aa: CASSMIGVLVNNQPQHF

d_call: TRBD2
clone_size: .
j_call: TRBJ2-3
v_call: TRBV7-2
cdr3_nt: TGTGCCAGCAGCTCTGGACTAGCGTTAGATACGCAGTATTTT
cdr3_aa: CASSSGLALDTQYF

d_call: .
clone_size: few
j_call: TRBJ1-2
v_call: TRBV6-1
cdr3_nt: TGTGCCAGCAGTGAAGTCGAATCAGGGCTTGGTGGCTACACCTTC
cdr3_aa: CASSEVESGLGGYTF

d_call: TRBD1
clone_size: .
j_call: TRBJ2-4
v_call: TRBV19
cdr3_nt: TGTGCCAGTAGTACGACAGGGGGCAAAAACATTCAGTACTTC
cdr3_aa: CASSTTGGKNIQYF

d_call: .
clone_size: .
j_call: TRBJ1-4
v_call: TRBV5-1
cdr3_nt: TGCGCCAGCAGCTTGGGAGGGAGCGAGAATGAAAAACTGTTTTTT
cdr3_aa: CASSLGGSENEKLFF

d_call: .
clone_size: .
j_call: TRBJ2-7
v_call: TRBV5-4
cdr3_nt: TGTGCCAGCAGCTTGGATCCAGGGTGGCTCGAGCAGTACTTC
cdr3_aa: CASSLDPGWLEQYF

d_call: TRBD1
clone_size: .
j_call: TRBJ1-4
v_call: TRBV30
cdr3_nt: TGTGCCTGGAGCCAAACTCGGACAGGGAGCGAAAAACTGTTTTTT
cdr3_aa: CAWSQTRTGSEKLFF

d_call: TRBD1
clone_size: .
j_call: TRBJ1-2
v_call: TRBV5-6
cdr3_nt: TGTGCCAGCAGCTTGGACAGGGGGCCCTATGGCTACACCTTC
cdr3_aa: CASSLDRGPYGYTF

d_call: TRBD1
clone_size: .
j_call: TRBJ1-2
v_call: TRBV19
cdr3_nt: TGTGCCAGTAGTCCACGACAGGGTCCCTATGGCTACACCTTC
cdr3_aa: CASSPRQGPYGYTF

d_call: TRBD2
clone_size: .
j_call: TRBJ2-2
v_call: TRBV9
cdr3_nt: TGTGCCAGCAGAAGAGGGCTAGCGGGGTCGAACACCGGGGAGCTGTTTTTT
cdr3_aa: CASRRGLAGSNTGELFF

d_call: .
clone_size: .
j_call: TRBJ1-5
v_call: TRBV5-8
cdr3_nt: TGTGCCAGCAACGAGCAACCGGGATTACGTCAGCCCCAGCATTTT
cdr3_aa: CASNEQPGLRQPQHF

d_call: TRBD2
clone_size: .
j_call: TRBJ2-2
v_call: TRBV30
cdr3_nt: TGTGCCTGGAGTGTACGGGGGGCGAACACCGGGGAGCTGTTTTTT
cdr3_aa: CAWSVRGANTGELFF

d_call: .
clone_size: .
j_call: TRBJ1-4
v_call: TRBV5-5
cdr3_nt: TGTGCCAGTTCAGGACAGTCCGCAACTAATGAAAAACTGTTTTTT
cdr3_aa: CASSGQSATNEKLFF